The sequence of this TCR beta chain was determined in a study of response to subunit inactivated influenza vaccine (dated by TCRdb to the late 2010s). In the study overall: Deep quantitative T cell receptor repertoire profiling was used in the study to track responses to a trivalent subunit inactivated influenza vaccine.

Library generation was performed with RT-PCR. TCRdb names Illumina HiSeq 2500 as the instrument used. TCRdb's own reprocessing of the public reads used fastp at Q25 and MiXCR and kept productive beta chains. Under each unique CDR3 protein, matching rows form one entry showing the most common genes and DNA. In all, the sample holds around 600,000 distinct CDR3 sequences, and about 11% of those were seen once. The top ten clonotypes cover 9.5% to 12% of the sample. This clonotype was seen only a few times. Its cognate antigen has yet to be identified. No much larger clonotype is one base removed from it; base qualities were not supplied. Here is what the overall study found, with its caveats: It was suggested by the authors that each seasonal influenza vaccination may recruit only a limited number of new T cells.

Reading from cysteine to phenylalanine, the CDR3 counts 18 amino acids. Here the CDR3 DNA is all that survives: 54 bases in frame from base 1. The germline V gene sets CDR1 to SGHDN and CDR2 to FVKESK. V is reduced by 1 base and J by 0 bases, leaving a spacing of 16 bases between them. The data also belong to a second study, concerning T cells expressing NK-cell markers. In that second paper, the authors write: The TCR beta cDNA libraries were made using 5'RACE template switching, a step that added both a universal primer site and unique molecular identifiers. In sorted CD3+CD56+NKG2C+, CD3+CD56+NKG2C- and CD3+CD56-NKG2C+ T-cell subsets from several donors, TCR beta-chain repertoires were profiled. Seven of the eight sequenced donors were HCMV-seropositive and one was HCMV-seronegative. In several experiments an anti-gammadeltaTCR antibody was added to restrict sorting to alphabetaTCR-expressing T cells. In more than five donors, the dominant CD3+CD56+NKG2C+ clonotypes ranked among the top 10 CD8+ clonotypes, making up about 1.0-8% of CD8+ T cells. Those dominant clonotypes were again the most abundant among CD3+CD56-NKG2C+ cells in a handful of donors, at about 28.3-65%. Whether the expanded NKG2C-expressing T cell clones were specific for HCMV antigens was left unclear. Randomly selected healthy volunteers, three men and five women, were used as the eight sequenced donors. A commercial ELISA kit detecting HCMV-specific IgG in serum was used to determine HCMV serostatus. Ficoll density gradient centrifugation was used to isolate peripheral blood mononuclear cells from blood. For 5 or 6 donors, unsorted PBMC were also used to sequence bulk peripheral blood T-cell repertoires. cDNA synthesis was primed from the TCR beta constant segment and was followed by two successive PCR amplification steps. Sequencing of the libraries produced 2 x 150 bp reads on Illumina HiSeq 2000/2500, MiSeq or NextSeq. MIGEC was used to demultiplex reads and group the reads by UMI, and MiTCR was used to assemble and quantify clonotypes. To remove erroneous sequences, TCR cDNA sequences were retained only when supported by two or more reads. The tcR package was used for downstream repertoire analysis, with clonotypes matched between fractions based on CDR3 nucleotide sequence plus V segment. VDJmatch was used to annotate antigen specificity against VDJdb, with one amino acid substitution allowed in CDR3.

Sequencing was performed on PBMCs from blood, taken on the day of vaccination. The sequence derives from a man in his fifties who received an inactivated influenza vaccine. Donor details come from another sample of the same person, matched by shared clones. The rearranged chain carries TRBV14 and TRBJ2-4; D gene: possibly TRBD2, on 6 matching bases. Read as DNA, the sequence is TGTGCCAGCAGCCAAGGGGACTGGTCCTACTTAGCCAAAAACATTCAGTACTTC. The resulting protein is CASSQGDWSYLAKNIQYF.